A selection of T cell receptor beta chains follows, all from one sample in a study of T cell repertoires in cytomegalovirus infection. TCRdb passed the reads through MiXCR, listing each CDR3 protein once. The data contain fewer than 80,000 distinct CDR3 sequences, about 4% of them seen just once; the ten biggest clones take up under 6%. What was sequenced was PBMCs. These receptors came from a human donor in good health (CMV status not recorded). Some clones in this sample may be carry-over from other donors' samples. The CDR3 runs from the conserved cysteine through the conserved F or W. A D gene is named only where the DNA matches it firmly. Where a row states a size, it is once, few, many or the class of an expanded clone; other rows omit it.

TRBV6-5	NA	17	many	TRBJ2-5	CASSYSQGFFRQETQYF	TGTGCCAGCAGTTACTCCCAGGGTTTCTTCCGCCAAGAGACCCAGTACTTC
TRBV12-3/TRBV12-4	TRBD1	14	many	TRBJ1-1	CASRPNRGGTEAFF	TGTGCCAGCAGGCCAAACAGGGGAGGCACTGAAGCTTTCTTT
TRBV19	NA	13	many	TRBJ1-1	CASSPGPDYEAFF	TGTGCCAGTAGTCCCGGGCCCGACTACGAAGCTTTCTTT
TRBV28	TRBD1	13	NA	TRBJ1-5	CGRPGTGQQPQHF	TGTGGCAGACCCGGGACAGGGCAACAGCCCCAGCATTTT
TRBV7-3	NA	16	many	TRBJ2-1	CASSLTASQGYNEQFF	TGTGCCAGCAGCTTAACGGCCAGTCAGGGGTACAATGAGCAGTTCTTC
TRBV25-1	NA	13	few	TRBJ2-5	CASSEYNQETQYF	TGTGCCAGCAGTGAATACAACCAAGAGACCCAGTACTTC
TRBV25-1	NA	16	many	TRBJ2-7	CASSGRELGQNYEQYF	TGTGCCAGCAGTGGCCGGGAGCTGGGACAGAACTACGAGCAGTACTTC
TRBV6-2/TRBV6-3	NA	13	many	TRBJ1-2	CASSSQGMDGYTF	TGTGCCAGCAGTTCGCAGGGAATGGATGGCTACACCTTC
TRBV7-2	NA	15	many	TRBJ1-6	CASSLSGTNPSPLHF	TGTGCCAGCAGCTTATCGGGGACAAACCCTTCACCCCTCCACTTT
TRBV7-2	NA	12	many	TRBJ1-1	CASTPAVAVPFF	TGTGCCAGCACCCCCGCCGTTGCAGTACCTTTCTTT
TRBV12-3/TRBV12-4	NA	12	NA	TRBJ2-7	CASSKTSYEQYF	TGTGCCAGCAGTAAGACCTCCTACGAGCAGTACTTC
TRBV12-3/TRBV12-4	NA	12	many	TRBJ2-7	CASSKLYYEQYF	TGTGCCAGCAGTAAACTCTACTACGAGCAGTACTTC
TRBV7-2	TRBD1	14	many	TRBJ1-1	CASSTRQGSTEAFF	TGTGCCAGCAGCACCCGACAGGGTTCTACTGAAGCTTTCTTT
TRBV18	NA	12	many	TRBJ1-1	CASSPGNTEAFF	TGTGCCAGCTCACCAGGGAACACTGAAGCTTTCTTT
TRBV7-8	NA	13	medium-sized	TRBJ2-7	CASSLVNQVEQYF	TGTGCCAGCAGCTTAGTGAATCAGGTCGAGCAGTACTTC
TRBV12-3/TRBV12-4	NA	14	many	TRBJ2-3	CASRNFEDLDTQYF	TGTGCCAGCAGGAATTTTGAAGACTTGGATACGCAGTATTTT
TRBV7-2	NA	18	many	TRBJ2-6	CASSLAGWRTSGANVLTF	TGTGCCAGCAGCTTAGCCGGGTGGAGGACCTCTGGGGCCAACGTCCTGACTTTC
TRBV28	NA	14	many	TRBJ1-2	CATTTSGTLNGYTF	TGTGCCACCACAACATCCGGGACGTTAAATGGCTACACCTTC
TRBV19	TRBD1	18	many	TRBJ1-5	CASLHGPGQGEGNQPQHF	TGTGCCAGTCTTCATGGGCCGGGACAGGGAGAAGGAAATCAGCCCCAGCATTTT
TRBV7-2	TRBD1	14	many	TRBJ1-1	CASSLAQGTGEAFF	TGTGCCAGCAGCTTAGCCCAGGGGACAGGCGAAGCTTTCTTT
TRBV28	NA	14	many	TRBJ2-5	CASSSRGPGETQYF	TGTGCCAGCAGTTCACGGGGGCCCGGGGAGACCCAGTACTTC
TRBV7-6	TRBD1	15	many	TRBJ1-1	CASSPGTGTGTEAFF	TGTGCCAGCAGCCCGGGGACAGGGACTGGCACTGAAGCTTTCTTT
TRBV7-2	NA	12	many	TRBJ2-7	CASSLVFREQYF	TGTGCCAGCAGCTTAGTTTTTCGCGAGCAGTACTTC
TRBV7-9	NA	17	many	TRBJ2-5	CASSFRPLSPYQETQYF	TGTGCCAGCAGTTTTAGACCTCTATCTCCGTACCAAGAGACCCAGTACTTC
TRBV6-2/TRBV6-3	NA	15	many	TRBJ1-6	CASRFWEQGNSPLHF	TGTGCCAGCCGCTTTTGGGAACAGGGAAATTCACCCCTCCACTTT
TRBV7-9	TRBD1	14	many	TRBJ2-1	CASKGTASYNEQFF	TGTGCCAGCAAGGGGACAGCCTCCTACAATGAGCAGTTCTTC
TRBV11-1	TRBD1	15	many	TRBJ1-1	CASSPRDRGQTEAFF	TGTGCCAGCAGCCCTCGGGACAGGGGGCAGACTGAAGCTTTCTTT
TRBV15	TRBD1	17	many	TRBJ1-3	CATSRALTGGSGNTIYF	TGTGCCACCAGCAGAGCCTTAACAGGGGGCTCTGGAAACACCATATATTTT
TRBV7-7	NA	15	many	TRBJ2-2	CASSQGLTNTGELFF	TGTGCTAGCAGCCAAGGACTAACCAACACCGGGGAGCTGTTTTTT
TRBV18	NA	15	many	TRBJ1-1	CASSPPGGTRTEAFF	TGTGCCAGCTCACCACCGGGAGGGACCCGCACTGAAGCTTTCTTT
TRBV7-2	NA	17	many	TRBJ2-3	CASSSRFRQDSTDTQYF	TGTGCCAGCAGCTCGAGATTCCGGCAAGATAGCACAGATACGCAGTATTTT
TRBV20-1	NA	13	many	TRBJ1-1	CSARDWQNTEAFF	TGCAGTGCTAGAGATTGGCAGAACACTGAAGCTTTCTTT
TRBV10-3	NA	14	many	TRBJ2-3	CAISESGGRDTQYF	TGTGCCATCAGTGAGTCGGGTGGGAGGGATACGCAGTATTTT
TRBV27	NA	12	many	TRBJ1-1	CASSFIGTEAFF	TGTGCCAGCAGTTTTATTGGCACTGAAGCTTTCTTT
TRBV7-6	NA	11	many	TRBJ2-3	CASSREDTQYF	TGTGCCAGCAGCCGTGAGGATACGCAGTATTTT
TRBV2	NA	15	many	TRBJ1-5	CASTVGGSGNQPQHF	TGTGCCAGCACCGTCGGGGGTAGCGGCAATCAGCCCCAGCATTTT
TRBV27	NA	13	many	TRBJ1-2	CASSGSPPHGYTF	TGTGCCAGCAGTGGGAGCCCACCCCATGGCTACACCTTC
TRBV4-2	NA	16	many	TRBJ1-3	CASSQEFLFSGNTIYF	TGTGCCAGCAGCCAAGAGTTCCTGTTCTCTGGAAACACCATATATTTT
TRBV30	TRBD1	16	many	TRBJ1-3	CAWSVRRTGSGNTIYF	TGTGCCTGGAGTGTTCGCAGGACAGGGTCCGGAAACACCATATATTTT
TRBV7-2	NA	15	many	TRBJ1-5	CASSPSEGILEPQHF	TGTGCCAGCAGCCCAAGTGAGGGGATCTTGGAGCCCCAGCATTTT
TRBV2	NA	13	many	TRBJ2-1	CASRTPSDNEQFF	TGTGCCAGCAGGACCCCTAGTGACAATGAGCAGTTCTTC
TRBV20-1	NA	13	many	TRBJ2-5	CSARWDGKETQYF	TGCAGTGCTAGATGGGACGGAAAAGAGACCCAGTACTTC
TRBV20-1	NA	14	many	TRBJ1-1	CSARDGGQNTEAFF	TGCAGTGCTAGAGATGGCGGCCAAAACACTGAAGCTTTCTTT
TRBV6-2/TRBV6-3	TRBD2	14	many	TRBJ2-2	CASSHGLAGGELFF	TGTGCCAGCAGCCACGGACTAGCCGGCGGGGAGCTGTTTTTT
TRBV15	NA	14	many	TRBJ2-7	CATSRDEGNREQYF	TGTGCCACCAGCAGAGATGAAGGGAATCGCGAGCAGTACTTC
TRBV7-9	TRBD1	16	many	TRBJ1-4	CASSPTPGGGNEKLFF	TGTGCCAGCAGCCCCACCCCAGGGGGAGGGAATGAAAAACTGTTTTTT
TRBV7-2	NA	15	many	TRBJ2-5	CASKGYTGSQETQYF	TGTGCCAGCAAGGGATATACAGGGTCCCAAGAGACCCAGTACTTC
TRBV27	TRBD1	16	many	TRBJ1-4	CASRRDRATTNEKLFF	TGTGCCAGCCGCCGGGACAGGGCTACAACTAATGAAAAACTGTTTTTT
TRBV7-8	NA	15	many	TRBJ1-2	CASSRTRKANYGYTF	TGTGCCAGCAGCCGGACGCGAAAAGCTAACTATGGCTACACCTTC
TRBV7-3	TRBD1	13	many	TRBJ1-2	CASSRGQGRGYTF	TGTGCCAGCAGCCGGGGACAGGGGAGAGGCTACACCTTC
TRBV2	NA	15	many	TRBJ1-1	CASARETRGRTEAFF	TGTGCCAGCGCAAGGGAGACCCGTGGTAGGACTGAAGCTTTCTTT
TRBV12-3/TRBV12-4	TRBD1	14	many	TRBJ1-6	CASARQGVFSPLHF	TGTGCCAGCGCCCGACAGGGGGTATTTTCACCCCTCCACTTT
TRBV30	NA	12	many	TRBJ2-5	CAWSGTLGTQYF	TGTGCCTGGAGTGGGACTCTTGGGACCCAGTACTTC
TRBV11-2	NA	13	many	TRBJ1-1	CASSFAGQLEAFF	TGTGCCAGCAGCTTCGCCGGACAGCTTGAAGCTTTCTTT
TRBV7-6	TRBD1	14	many	TRBJ1-4	CASSLTGENEKLFF	TGTGCCAGCAGCTTGACAGGGGAAAATGAAAAACTGTTTTTT
TRBV18	NA	16	many	TRBJ1-1	CASSRVQGLGNTEAFF	TGTGCCAGCTCACGTGTGCAGGGGCTAGGGAACACTGAAGCTTTCTTT
TRBV3-1	NA	14	many	TRBJ1-2	CASSTTGTDYGYTF	TGTGCCAGCAGCACGACCGGGACTGACTATGGCTACACCTTC
TRBV27	NA	14	many	TRBJ1-1	CASSPQGQNTEAFF	TGTGCCAGCAGTCCACAGGGACAAAACACTGAAGCTTTCTTT
TRBV7-2	NA	14	many	TRBJ1-5	CASSLAGVGQPQHF	TGTGCCAGCAGCTTAGCAGGGGTTGGTCAGCCCCAGCATTTT